The rows below give T cell receptor beta chains drawn from one sample of a study of blood T cell repertoires in COVID-19. The data were produced by immunoSEQ multiplex PCR, yet TCRdb's version contains in-frame clones alone and is incomplete. Here the sample spans fewer than 300,000 clones, roughly 93% being singletons. The sequencing input was PBMCs or T cells enriched from blood (not recorded which). Receptors originate from a woman between 35 and 50 years old with acute COVID-19. The CDR3 runs from the conserved cysteine through the conserved F or W. D genes are given only for firm matches. A clone size is listed for some rows: how often the clone was seen (once, few, many), or a class if it is expanded.

abundance: -
d_gene: -
j_gene: TRBJ1-5
v_gene: TRBV6-2/TRBV6-3
CDR3nt: TGTGCCAGCAGTACAATGGGGAGTCAGCCCCAGCATTTT
CDR3aa: CASSTMGSQPQHF

abundance: -
d_gene: TRBD1
j_gene: TRBJ1-2
v_gene: TRBV5-6
CDR3nt: TGTGCCAGCAGCCCACGACAGGGGGATTGGCTCTATGGCTACACCTTC
CDR3aa: CASSPRQGDWLYGYTF

abundance: -
d_gene: -
j_gene: TRBJ1-1
v_gene: TRBV5-6
CDR3nt: TGTGCCAGCAGCCGCGGACAGTTGAACACTGAAGCTTTCTTT
CDR3aa: CASSRGQLNTEAFF

abundance: -
d_gene: -
j_gene: TRBJ2-7
v_gene: TRBV7-2
CDR3nt: TGTGCCAGCAGCTCAGGGGCGGGTGTTTCCTACGAGCAGTACTTC
CDR3aa: CASSSGAGVSYEQYF

abundance: -
d_gene: -
j_gene: TRBJ1-2
v_gene: TRBV7-9
CDR3nt: TGTGCCAGCAGCTTTGCCGGGGGGCCCGAAGGCTACACCTTC
CDR3aa: CASSFAGGPEGYTF

abundance: -
d_gene: -
j_gene: TRBJ2-1
v_gene: TRBV7-9
CDR3nt: TGTGCCAGCAATGGGCAGCTCTCCTACAATGAGCAGTTCTTC
CDR3aa: CASNGQLSYNEQFF

abundance: once
d_gene: -
j_gene: TRBJ2-3
v_gene: TRBV18
CDR3nt: TGTGCCAGCTCACCGTCGGGGTCGCCACCAGATACGCAGTATTTT
CDR3aa: CASSPSGSPPDTQYF

abundance: -
d_gene: -
j_gene: TRBJ1-1
v_gene: TRBV7-3
CDR3nt: TGTGCCAGCAGCATACAGGGCCACACTGAAGCTTTCTTT
CDR3aa: CASSIQGHTEAFF

abundance: -
d_gene: -
j_gene: TRBJ2-1
v_gene: TRBV6-5
CDR3nt: TGTGCCAGCAGTTCCGGACAGATGTACAATGAGCAGTTCTTC
CDR3aa: CASSSGQMYNEQFF

abundance: -
d_gene: TRBD1
j_gene: TRBJ1-4
v_gene: TRBV4-3
CDR3nt: TGCGCCAGCAGCCAAGATAGACAGGGTTTTGAAAAACTGTTTTTT
CDR3aa: CASSQDRQGFEKLFF

abundance: -
d_gene: TRBD1
j_gene: TRBJ1-3
v_gene: TRBV7-8
CDR3nt: TGTGCCAGCAGCAAGACAGGGAATACTGGAAACACCATATATTTT
CDR3aa: CASSKTGNTGNTIYF

abundance: -
d_gene: -
j_gene: TRBJ2-3
v_gene: TRBV28
CDR3nt: TGTGCCAGCAGTGGAGGTAGCACAGATACGCAGTATTTT
CDR3aa: CASSGGSTDTQYF

abundance: -
d_gene: -
j_gene: TRBJ1-3
v_gene: TRBV7-2
CDR3nt: TGTGCCAGCAGTCCTGGGGGGGGTTACTCTGGAAACACCATATATTTT
CDR3aa: CASSPGGGYSGNTIYF

abundance: -
d_gene: -
j_gene: TRBJ1-1
v_gene: TRBV12-3/TRBV12-4
CDR3nt: TGTGCCAGCAGTTTAGCCAGGACTGAAGCTTTCTTT
CDR3aa: CASSLARTEAFF

abundance: -
d_gene: TRBD1
j_gene: TRBJ2-5
v_gene: TRBV24-1
CDR3nt: TGTGCCACCAGTCCGCCGGGACAGCAAGAGACCCAGTACTTC
CDR3aa: CATSPPGQQETQYF

abundance: -
d_gene: TRBD1
j_gene: TRBJ1-3
v_gene: TRBV19
CDR3nt: TGTGCCAGTAGTATTGCTGGGACAGGGGGCTCTGGAAACACCATATATTTT
CDR3aa: CASSIAGTGGSGNTIYF

abundance: -
d_gene: TRBD1
j_gene: TRBJ1-1
v_gene: TRBV18
CDR3nt: TGTGCCAGCGGACAGGTGCAGGGTTGGAACACTGAAGCTTTCTTT
CDR3aa: CASGQVQGWNTEAFF

abundance: -
d_gene: -
j_gene: TRBJ2-1
v_gene: TRBV3-1/TRBV3-2
CDR3nt: TGTGCCAGCAGCCAAATACGACAGAACAATGAGCAGTTCTTC
CDR3aa: CASSQIRQNNEQFF

abundance: -
d_gene: TRBD2
j_gene: TRBJ2-1
v_gene: TRBV7-9
CDR3nt: TGTGCCAGCAGTTCCGTAGCGGGAGGCGGGCGAGAGCAGTTCTTC
CDR3aa: CASSSVAGGGREQFF

abundance: -
d_gene: -
j_gene: TRBJ1-2
v_gene: TRBV7-2
CDR3nt: TGTGCCAGCAGCCGTACCACAGGGAACTATGGCTACACCTTC
CDR3aa: CASSRTTGNYGYTF

abundance: -
d_gene: -
j_gene: TRBJ2-7
v_gene: TRBV2
CDR3nt: TGTGCCAGCAACGAAGGATCGGGTTCCGAGCAGTACTTC
CDR3aa: CASNEGSGSEQYF

abundance: -
d_gene: -
j_gene: TRBJ2-2
v_gene: TRBV5-1
CDR3nt: TGCGCCAGCACCTCAGGGGTGGAGAACACCGGGGAGCTGTTTTTT
CDR3aa: CASTSGVENTGELFF

abundance: -
d_gene: TRBD1
j_gene: TRBJ2-6
v_gene: TRBV7-6
CDR3nt: TGTGCCAGCAGCTTTGGGACAGGGAGCTCTGGGGCCAACGTCCTGACTTTC
CDR3aa: CASSFGTGSSGANVLTF

abundance: -
d_gene: TRBD1
j_gene: TRBJ1-5
v_gene: TRBV19
CDR3nt: TGTGCCAGTAGTATCCACAGGGGGGAATATAGCAATCAGCCCCAGCATTTT
CDR3aa: CASSIHRGEYSNQPQHF

abundance: -
d_gene: TRBD2
j_gene: TRBJ2-2
v_gene: TRBV7-9
CDR3nt: TGTGCCAGCAGCCCCTTAACTAGCGGGGGGCTTTCTGTCACCGGGGAGCTGTTTTTT
CDR3aa: CASSPLTSGGLSVTGELFF

abundance: -
d_gene: TRBD2
j_gene: TRBJ2-2
v_gene: TRBV7-9
CDR3nt: TGTGCCAGCAGCTTAGACCATGCGGGGGCCGGGGAGCTGTTTTTT
CDR3aa: CASSLDHAGAGELFF

abundance: -
d_gene: -
j_gene: TRBJ1-4
v_gene: TRBV5-1
CDR3nt: TGCGCCAGCAGCCCGGAGGCAGGGGTGACTAATGAAAAACTGTTTTTT
CDR3aa: CASSPEAGVTNEKLFF

abundance: -
d_gene: TRBD1
j_gene: TRBJ1-1
v_gene: TRBV19
CDR3nt: TGTGCCAGTAGTATTGGTGACAGGGGGTGGACTGAAGCTTTCTTT
CDR3aa: CASSIGDRGWTEAFF

abundance: -
d_gene: TRBD2
j_gene: TRBJ2-2
v_gene: TRBV2
CDR3nt: TGTGCCAGCAGTGGGGCTAGCGGGAACACCGGGGAGCTGTTTTTT
CDR3aa: CASSGASGNTGELFF

abundance: -
d_gene: -
j_gene: TRBJ1-3
v_gene: TRBV3-1/TRBV3-2
CDR3nt: TGTGCCAGCAGCCACCAGGGTAGCTCTGGAAACACCATATATTTT
CDR3aa: CASSHQGSSGNTIYF

abundance: -
d_gene: -
j_gene: TRBJ2-3
v_gene: TRBV27
CDR3nt: TGTGCCAGCAGTTTACGGCAGACGGGAGTGGGCACAGATACGCAGTATTTT
CDR3aa: CASSLRQTGVGTDTQYF

abundance: -
d_gene: TRBD2
j_gene: TRBJ2-4
v_gene: TRBV19
CDR3nt: TGTGCCAGTAGTCCTGGGACTAGCGGTACCATTCAGTACTTC
CDR3aa: CASSPGTSGTIQYF

abundance: -
d_gene: -
j_gene: TRBJ2-7
v_gene: TRBV3-1/TRBV3-2
CDR3nt: TGTGCCAGCAGCCAAGGTCCCCCTCTCGAGCAGTACTTC
CDR3aa: CASSQGPPLEQYF

abundance: -
d_gene: -
j_gene: TRBJ1-2
v_gene: TRBV5-1
CDR3nt: TGCGCCAGCAGCTTGGACAGGGCCCCTAACTATGGCTACACCTTC
CDR3aa: CASSLDRAPNYGYTF

abundance: once
d_gene: TRBD2
j_gene: TRBJ2-7
v_gene: TRBV2
CDR3nt: TGTGCCAGCAGAGCGGTGGCGGGGGGTACCTACGAGCAGTACTTC
CDR3aa: CASRAVAGGTYEQYF

abundance: -
d_gene: -
j_gene: TRBJ1-2
v_gene: TRBV5-3
CDR3nt: TGTGCCAGAAGCTTGGAGACCGCTGGACTACCCTTC
CDR3aa: CARSLETAGLPF

abundance: -
d_gene: TRBD1
j_gene: TRBJ2-5
v_gene: TRBV28
CDR3nt: TGTGCCAGCAGTTTAAGGACAGGCCTACAGTACTTC
CDR3aa: CASSLRTGLQYF

abundance: -
d_gene: -
j_gene: TRBJ1-5
v_gene: TRBV10-3
CDR3nt: TGTGCCACCACCCCGGGTGGAAGCAATCAGCCCCAGCATTTT
CDR3aa: CATTPGGSNQPQHF

abundance: once
d_gene: -
j_gene: TRBJ2-3
v_gene: TRBV18
CDR3nt: TGTGCCAGCTCACCCTTCAGCACAGATACGCAGTATTTT
CDR3aa: CASSPFSTDTQYF

abundance: -
d_gene: TRBD2
j_gene: TRBJ2-7
v_gene: TRBV6-6
CDR3nt: TGTGCCAGCAGTCCGGGACTAGCGGGAGGGTACGTTTCCTACGAGCAGTACTTC
CDR3aa: CASSPGLAGGYVSYEQYF

abundance: -
d_gene: -
j_gene: TRBJ1-2
v_gene: TRBV9
CDR3nt: TGTGCCAGCAGCCCCGATTCGGGTTTTGGCTATGGCTACACCTTC
CDR3aa: CASSPDSGFGYGYTF

abundance: -
d_gene: TRBD2
j_gene: TRBJ2-2
v_gene: TRBV5-1
CDR3nt: TGCGCCAGCAGCTCAGGGACTAGCCCCAGGGAGCTGTTTTTT
CDR3aa: CASSSGTSPRELFF

abundance: -
d_gene: TRBD2
j_gene: TRBJ2-1
v_gene: TRBV7-8
CDR3nt: TGTGCCAGCAGCTTAGGTCGGCGGGAGGGCCGGGGTTCCTACAATGAGCAGTTCTTC
CDR3aa: CASSLGRREGRGSYNEQFF

abundance: -
d_gene: -
j_gene: TRBJ2-3
v_gene: TRBV10-3
CDR3nt: TGTGCCAGCTGGGGAGGCCGGGCAGATACGCAGTATTTT
CDR3aa: CASWGGRADTQYF

abundance: -
d_gene: TRBD1
j_gene: TRBJ1-2
v_gene: TRBV14
CDR3nt: TGTGCCAGCAGCCAAGGTGGGACAGGGAACTATGGCTACACCTTC
CDR3aa: CASSQGGTGNYGYTF

abundance: -
d_gene: -
j_gene: TRBJ2-7
v_gene: TRBV7-8
CDR3nt: TGTGCCAGCAGCTTTGACAGTTTCTCCTACGAGCAGTACTTC
CDR3aa: CASSFDSFSYEQYF

abundance: -
d_gene: -
j_gene: TRBJ1-1
v_gene: TRBV6-5
CDR3nt: TGTGCCAGCAGTCGAAACAGGGAGACGAACACTGAAGCTTTCTTT
CDR3aa: CASSRNRETNTEAFF

abundance: -
d_gene: TRBD2
j_gene: TRBJ2-1
v_gene: TRBV11-2
CDR3nt: TGTGCCAGCAGCTTATTGGGGAGGGAAATTGAGCAGTTCTTC
CDR3aa: CASSLLGREIEQFF

abundance: -
d_gene: -
j_gene: TRBJ1-1
v_gene: TRBV12-3/TRBV12-4
CDR3nt: TGTGCCAGCAACCAGGGGTGGGACACTGAAGCTTTCTTT
CDR3aa: CASNQGWDTEAFF

abundance: -
d_gene: TRBD1
j_gene: TRBJ1-1
v_gene: TRBV18
CDR3nt: TGTGCCAGCTCATTACGACAGGGGAACACTGAAGCTTTCTTT
CDR3aa: CASSLRQGNTEAFF

abundance: -
d_gene: -
j_gene: TRBJ1-2
v_gene: TRBV5-1
CDR3nt: TGCGCCAGCAGGCCGGTATTCGGGGATGGCTACACCTTC
CDR3aa: CASRPVFGDGYTF

abundance: -
d_gene: -
j_gene: TRBJ1-2
v_gene: TRBV5-6
CDR3nt: TGTGCCAGCAGCCCCGGCACAGGGAGAATCTATGGCTACACCTTC
CDR3aa: CASSPGTGRIYGYTF

abundance: once
d_gene: TRBD2
j_gene: TRBJ2-1
v_gene: TRBV7-2
CDR3nt: TGTGCCAGCAGCTTAGTGCGGGGGGCTGAGCAGTTCTTC
CDR3aa: CASSLVRGAEQFF